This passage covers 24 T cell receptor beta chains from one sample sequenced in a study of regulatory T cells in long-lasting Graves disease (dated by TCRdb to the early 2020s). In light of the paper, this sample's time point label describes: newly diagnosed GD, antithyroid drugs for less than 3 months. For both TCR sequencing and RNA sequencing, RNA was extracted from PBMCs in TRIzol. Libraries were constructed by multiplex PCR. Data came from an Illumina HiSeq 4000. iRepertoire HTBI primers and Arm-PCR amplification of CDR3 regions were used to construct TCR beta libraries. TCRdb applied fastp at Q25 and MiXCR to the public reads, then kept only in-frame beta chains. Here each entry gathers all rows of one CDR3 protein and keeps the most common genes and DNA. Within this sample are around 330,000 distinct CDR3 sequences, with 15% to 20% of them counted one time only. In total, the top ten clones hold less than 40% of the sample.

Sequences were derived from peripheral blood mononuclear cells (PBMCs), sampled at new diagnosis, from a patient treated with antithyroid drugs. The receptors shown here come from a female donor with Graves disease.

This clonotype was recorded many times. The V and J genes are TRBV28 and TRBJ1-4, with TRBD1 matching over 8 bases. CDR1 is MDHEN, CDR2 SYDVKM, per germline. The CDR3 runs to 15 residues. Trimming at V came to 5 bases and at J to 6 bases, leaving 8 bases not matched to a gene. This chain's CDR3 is CASSPTGTGDEKLFF. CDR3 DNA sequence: TGTGCCAGCAGTCCCACCGGGACAGGAGATGAAAAACTGTTTTTT. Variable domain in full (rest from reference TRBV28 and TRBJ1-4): DVKVTQSSRYLVKRTGEKVFLECVQDMDHENMFWYRQDPGLGLRLIYFSYDVKMKEKGDIPEGYSVSREKKERFSLILESASTNQTSMYLCASSPTGTGDEKLFFGSGTQLSVL.

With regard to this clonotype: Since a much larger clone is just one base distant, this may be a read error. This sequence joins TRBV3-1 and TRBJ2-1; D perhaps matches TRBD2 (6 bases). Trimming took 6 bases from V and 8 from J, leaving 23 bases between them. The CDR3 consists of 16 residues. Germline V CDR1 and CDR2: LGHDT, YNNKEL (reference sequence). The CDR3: CASSPRPGEAFDEQFF. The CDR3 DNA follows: TGTGCCAGCAGTCCCCGTCCGGGGGAGGCATTCGATGAGCAGTTCTTC.

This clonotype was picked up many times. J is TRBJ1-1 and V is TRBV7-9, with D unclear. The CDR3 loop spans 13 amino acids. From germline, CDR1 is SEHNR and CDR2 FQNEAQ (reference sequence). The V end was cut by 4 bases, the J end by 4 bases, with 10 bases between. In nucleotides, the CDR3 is TGTGCCAGCAGCTCGATAATGGGCACTGAAGCTTTCTTT. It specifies CASSSIMGTEAFF.

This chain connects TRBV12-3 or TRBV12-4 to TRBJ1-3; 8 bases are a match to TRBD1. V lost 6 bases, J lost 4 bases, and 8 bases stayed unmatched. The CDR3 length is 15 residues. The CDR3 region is CASSPQGVLGNTIYF. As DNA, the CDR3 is TGTGCCAGCAGCCCACAGGGGGTTCTGGGAAACACCATATATTTT.

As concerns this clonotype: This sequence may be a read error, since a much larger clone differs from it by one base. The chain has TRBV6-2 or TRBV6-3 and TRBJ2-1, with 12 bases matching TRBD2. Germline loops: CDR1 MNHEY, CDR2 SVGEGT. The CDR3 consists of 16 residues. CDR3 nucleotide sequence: TGTGCCGGCAGTTACGCTAGCGGGAGGGCTTACAATGAGCAGTTCTTC. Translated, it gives CAGSYASGRAYNEQFF.

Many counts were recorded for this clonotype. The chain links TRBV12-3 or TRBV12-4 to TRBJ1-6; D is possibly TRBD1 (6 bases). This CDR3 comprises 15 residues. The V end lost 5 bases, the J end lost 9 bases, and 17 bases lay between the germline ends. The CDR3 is CASSDNRESGSPLHF. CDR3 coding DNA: TGTGCCAGCAGTGATAACAGGGAGAGCGGTTCACCCCTCCACTTT.

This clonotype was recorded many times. The DNA of the CDR3 is TGCAGTGCTAGAGATGGGCGGGAGGGCCATGAGACCCAGTACTTC. This codes for CSARDGREGHETQYF. The gene calls are TRBV20-1 and TRBJ2-5; 9 bases map to TRBD2. Germline CDR1 and CDR2: DFQATT and SNEGSKA (reference sequence). V lost 0 bases, J lost 5 bases, and 7 bases stayed unmatched. The CDR3 has 15 amino acids.

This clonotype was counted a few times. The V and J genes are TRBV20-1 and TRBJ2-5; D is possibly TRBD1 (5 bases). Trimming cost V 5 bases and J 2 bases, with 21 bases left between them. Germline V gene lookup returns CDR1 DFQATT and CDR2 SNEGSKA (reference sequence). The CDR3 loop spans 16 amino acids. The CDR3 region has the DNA TGCAGTGCTTCCACTTTCGACAGAGAGCTTCAAGAGACCCAGTACTTC. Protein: CSASTFDRELQETQYF.

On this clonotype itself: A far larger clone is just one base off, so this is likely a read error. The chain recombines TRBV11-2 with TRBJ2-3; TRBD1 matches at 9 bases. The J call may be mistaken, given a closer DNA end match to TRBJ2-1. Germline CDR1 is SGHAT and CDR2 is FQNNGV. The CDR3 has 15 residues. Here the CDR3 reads CASSGPGQGYSEQFF. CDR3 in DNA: TGTGCCAGCAGCGGGCCGGGACAGGGATACAGTGAGCAGTTCTTC.

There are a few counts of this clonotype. Here the CDR3 DNA reads TGTGCCAGCAGTTTAAGGCAGGGCACTGAAGCTTTCTTT. Translation gives CASSLRQGTEAFF. The chain carries TRBV28 and TRBJ1-1, with a possible D match to TRBD1 (5 bases). Germline lookup yields CDR1 MDHEN and CDR2 SYDVKM. V was cut by 2 bases and J by 4 bases, with 8 bases left in between. The CDR3 spans 13 residues.

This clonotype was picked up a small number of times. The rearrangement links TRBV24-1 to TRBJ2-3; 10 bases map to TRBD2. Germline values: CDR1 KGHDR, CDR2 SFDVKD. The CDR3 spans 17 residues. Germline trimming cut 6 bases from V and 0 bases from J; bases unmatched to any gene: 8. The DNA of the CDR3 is TGTGCCACCAGTCAGCCTAGCGGGAGTTTAAGCACAGATACGCAGTATTTT. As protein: CATSQPSGSLSTDTQYF.

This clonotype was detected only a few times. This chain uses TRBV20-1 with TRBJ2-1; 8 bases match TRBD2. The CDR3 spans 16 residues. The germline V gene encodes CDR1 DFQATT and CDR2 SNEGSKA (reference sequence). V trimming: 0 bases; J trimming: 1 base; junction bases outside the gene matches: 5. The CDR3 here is CSARDGGRPSYNEQFF. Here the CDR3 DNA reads TGCAGTGCTAGAGATGGCGGGAGGCCTTCCTACAATGAGCAGTTCTTC.

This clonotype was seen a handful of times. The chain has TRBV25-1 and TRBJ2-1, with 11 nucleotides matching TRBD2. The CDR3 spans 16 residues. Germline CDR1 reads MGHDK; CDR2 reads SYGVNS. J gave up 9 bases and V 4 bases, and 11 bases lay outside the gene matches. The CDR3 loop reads CASSVPRLAGMGEQFF. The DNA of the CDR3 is TGTGCCAGCAGTGTACCCCGACTAGCGGGAATGGGTGAGCAGTTCTTC.

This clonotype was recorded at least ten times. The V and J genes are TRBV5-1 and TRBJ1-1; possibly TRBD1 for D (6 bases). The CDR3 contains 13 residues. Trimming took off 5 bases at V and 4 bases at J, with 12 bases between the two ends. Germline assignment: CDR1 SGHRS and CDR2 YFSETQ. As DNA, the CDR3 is TGCGCCAGCAGAGAGGGGGACGGCACTGAAGCTTTCTTT. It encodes CASREGDGTEAFF.

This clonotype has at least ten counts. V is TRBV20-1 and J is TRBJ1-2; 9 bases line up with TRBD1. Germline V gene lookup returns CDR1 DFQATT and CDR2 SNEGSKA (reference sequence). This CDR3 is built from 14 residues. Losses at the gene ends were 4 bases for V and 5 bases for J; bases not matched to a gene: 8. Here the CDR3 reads CSANLDRGGYGYTF. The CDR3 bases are TGCAGTGCTAACTTGGACAGGGGAGGGTATGGCTACACCTTC.

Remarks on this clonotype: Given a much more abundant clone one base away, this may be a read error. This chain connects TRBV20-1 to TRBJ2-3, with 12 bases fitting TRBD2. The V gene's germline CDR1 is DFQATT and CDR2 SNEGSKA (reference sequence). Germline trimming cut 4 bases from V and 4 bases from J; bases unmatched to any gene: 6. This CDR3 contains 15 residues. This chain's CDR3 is CSATPLAGGPDTQYF. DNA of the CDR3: TGCAGTGCTACCCCCCTAGCGGGAGGGCCAGATACGCAGTATTTT.

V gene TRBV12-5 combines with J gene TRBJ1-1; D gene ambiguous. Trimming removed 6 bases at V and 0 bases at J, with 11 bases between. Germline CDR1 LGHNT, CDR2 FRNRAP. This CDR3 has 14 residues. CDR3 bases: TGTGCTAGTGGGCCCGGCGGGGTGAACACTGAAGCTTTCTTT. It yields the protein CASGPGGVNTEAFF.

CDR3 loop: CASRRTQGPPSYEQYF. The CDR3, as DNA: TGTGCCAGCAGACGCACGCAGGGCCCACCCTCCTACGAGCAGTACTTC. The J gene is TRBJ2-7, the V gene TRBV2, with a weak D call TRBD1 (5 bases). V gave up 6 bases and J gave up 0 bases, with 18 bases separating them. The CDR3 is 16 amino acids. Per germline, CDR1 SNHLY and CDR2 FYNNEI. Full variable domain (remainder filled in from reference TRBV2 and TRBJ2-7): EPEVTQTPSHQVTQMGQEVILRCVPISNHLYFYWYRQILGQKVEFLVSFYNNEISEKSEIFDDQFSVERPDGSNFTLKIRSTKLEDSAMYFCASRRTQGPPSYEQYFGPGTRLTVT.

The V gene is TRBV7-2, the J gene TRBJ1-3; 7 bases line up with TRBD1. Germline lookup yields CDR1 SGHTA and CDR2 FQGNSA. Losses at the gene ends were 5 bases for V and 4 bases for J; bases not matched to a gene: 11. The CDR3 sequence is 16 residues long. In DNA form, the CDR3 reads TGTGCCAGCAGCATCACTAACAGGGGACTAGGAAACACCATATATTTT. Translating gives CASSITNRGLGNTIYF.

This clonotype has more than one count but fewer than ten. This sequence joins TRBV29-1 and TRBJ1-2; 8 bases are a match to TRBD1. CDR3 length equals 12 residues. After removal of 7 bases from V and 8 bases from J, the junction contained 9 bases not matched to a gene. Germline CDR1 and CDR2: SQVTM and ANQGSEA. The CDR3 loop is CSGTGSTGGYTF. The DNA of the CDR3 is TGCAGCGGGACAGGGTCGACGGGAGGCTACACCTTC.

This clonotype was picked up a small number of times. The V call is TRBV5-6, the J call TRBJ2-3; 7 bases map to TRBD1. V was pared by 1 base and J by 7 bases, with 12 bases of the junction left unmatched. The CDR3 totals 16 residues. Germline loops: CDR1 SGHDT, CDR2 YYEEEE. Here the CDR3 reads CASSLSGGSRGHTQYF. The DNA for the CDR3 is TGTGCCAGCAGCTTGTCGGGCGGGTCAAGGGGGCATACGCAGTATTTT. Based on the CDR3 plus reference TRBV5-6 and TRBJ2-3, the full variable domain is DAGVTQSPTHLIKTRGQQVTLRCSPKSGHDTVSWYQQALGQGPQFIFQYYEEEERQRGNFPDRFSGHQFPNYSSELNVNALLLGDSALYLCASSLSGGSRGHTQYFGPGTRLTVL.

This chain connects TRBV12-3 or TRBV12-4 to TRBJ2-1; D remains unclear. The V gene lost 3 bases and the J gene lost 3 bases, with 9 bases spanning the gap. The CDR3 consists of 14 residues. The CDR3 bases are TGTGCCAGCAGTTTCGGAGCTGGCTACAATGAGCAGTTCTTC. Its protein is CASSFGAGYNEQFF.

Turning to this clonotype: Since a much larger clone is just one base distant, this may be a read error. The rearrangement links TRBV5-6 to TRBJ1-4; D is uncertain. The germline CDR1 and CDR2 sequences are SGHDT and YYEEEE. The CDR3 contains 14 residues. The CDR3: CASSLYPSGEKLVF. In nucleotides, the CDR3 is TGTGCCAGCAGCTTGTATCCGTCGGGAGAAAAACTGGTTTTT.

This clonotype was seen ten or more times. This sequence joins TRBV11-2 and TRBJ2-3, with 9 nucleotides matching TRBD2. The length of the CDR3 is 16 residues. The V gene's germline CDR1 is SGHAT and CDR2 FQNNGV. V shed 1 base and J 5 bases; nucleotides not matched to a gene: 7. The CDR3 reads CASSLVSGRLIDTQYF. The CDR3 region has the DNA TGTGCCAGCAGCTTAGTCAGCGGGAGGCTTATAGATACGCAGTATTTT.